One sample yielded the 18 T cell receptor beta chains listed below, sequenced in a study of CD8+ T cells in alopecia areata. Treatment here: oral pan-JAK inhibitor, 5-10 mg twice daily. RNA was extracted and reverse transcribed into cDNA as the sequencing template. Generated by immunoSEQ multiplex PCR, the TCRdb table keeps only in-frame clones and is missing some. The sample records fewer than 250,000 clones, around two fifths being singletons. The sequencing here drew on CD4+ T cells sorted from blood, taken around week 30, from a patient treated with tofacitinib. The receptors were gathered from a human donor with alopecia areata.

The V call is TRBV5-1, the J call TRBJ2-7, with a weak D call TRBD1 (5 bases). The CDR3 loop spans 14 amino acids. V lost 3 bases and J lost 1, with 11 bases in between. CDR1 is SGHRS, CDR2 YFSETQ, per germline. CDR3 DNA sequence: TGCGCCAGCAGCTCCGACAGTACTTCCTACGAGCAGTACTTC. Its translation is CASSSDSTSYEQYF.

This chain connects TRBV5-1 to TRBJ2-2, with unresolved D. Germline CDR1 and CDR2: SGHRS and YFSETQ. Trimming stripped 4 bases from V and 4 bases from J, with 20 bases between. This CDR3 is built from 17 residues. Here the CDR3 DNA reads TGCGCCAGCAGCAGTGACGCCGGGTTATCGGGCACCGGGGAGCTGTTTTTT. It is translated as CASSSDAGLSGTGELFF.

The genes are TRBV10-3 and TRBJ2-1; TRBD1 matches 11 bases. CDR1 and CDR2 (germline): ENHRY, SYGVKD. The CDR3 contains 14 residues. J gave up 6 bases and V 6 bases, and 4 bases lay outside the gene matches. The CDR3 DNA reads as TGTGCCATCAGATCCGGGACAGGGGGCAATGAGCAGTTCTTC. Protein: CAIRSGTGGNEQFF.

The table lists this clone with a few counts. The rearrangement links TRBV9 to TRBJ2-3, with D perhaps matching TRBD1 or TRBD2 (5 bases each). The V and J ends lost 6 bases and 2 bases respectively, with 13 bases between them. CDR3 length: 14 residues. Germline CDR1 is SGDLS and CDR2 is YYNGEE. CDR3 residues: CASTPGRNTDTQYF. The DNA for the CDR3 is TGTGCCAGCACCCCGGGGCGGAACACAGATACGCAGTATTTT.

This clone was counted between two and nine times. J is TRBJ1-2 and V is TRBV7-9; no clear D gene. The CDR3 loop spans 13 amino acids. The germline V gene has CDR1 SEHNR and CDR2 FQNEAQ (reference sequence). The V end lost 5 bases, the J end lost 9 bases, and 16 bases lay between the germline ends. CDR3 sequence reads: CASSNPGSGSYTF. Here the CDR3 DNA reads TGTGCCAGCAGCAACCCGGGGTCCGGCAGCTACACCTTC.

This clone was detected once. The chain employs TRBV7-9 and TRBJ1-2; D gene unclear. The V gene's germline CDR1 is SEHNR and CDR2 FQNEAQ (reference sequence). CDR3 length equals 12 residues. Trimming removed 2 bases at V and 8 bases at J, with 9 bases between. The DNA of the CDR3 is TGTGCCAGCAGCTTAAAAGGAGGCGGCTACACCTTC. This encodes CASSLKGGGYTF.

Points on this clone: The identical CDR3 is also encoded by other nucleotide sequences in the sample. This chain joins TRBV10-1 and TRBJ2-7, with D possibly being TRBD1 (5 bases). Germline V lookup: CDR1 WNHNN, CDR2 SYGVQD (reference sequence). The CDR3 has 13 amino acids. V dropped 3 bases and J dropped 3 bases, with 9 bases sitting between them. The CDR3 reads CASSDSQGYEQYF. In nucleotides, the CDR3 is TGCGCCAGCAGTGACTCTCAGGGCTACGAGCAGTACTTC.

This chain links TRBV11-2 with TRBJ2-2; D not resolved. The V gene lost 4 bases and the J gene lost 9 bases, with 6 bases spanning the gap. CDR1 and CDR2 (germline): SGHAT, FQNNGV. CDR3 length: 11 amino acids. Here the CDR3 reads CASSSGRELFF. CDR3 nucleotide sequence: TGTGCCAGCAGCTCGGGTAGGGAGCTGTTTTTT.

The CDR3: CASSPAGRQGADTQYF. CDR3 bases: TGTGCCAGCAGTCCCGCCGGGCGACAGGGCGCAGATACGCAGTATTTT. This rearrangement joins TRBV7-9 to TRBJ2-3; 7 bases agree with TRBD1. CDR1 SEHNR and CDR2 FQNEAQ come from the germline V gene (reference sequence). V lost 6 bases, J lost 4 bases, and 13 bases stayed unmatched. The CDR3 is 16 amino acids.

This clone was seen a handful of times. The chain recombines TRBV5-1 with TRBJ2-2; D call uncertain. The V gene's germline CDR1 is SGHRS and CDR2 YFSETQ. The CDR3 is 17 amino acids. V was clipped by 4 bases and J by 7 bases, with 23 bases between them. CDR3 coding DNA: TGCGCCAGCAGCCTCATGGACCAACAGATTAGAGGCGGGGAGCTGTTTTTT. This codes for CASSLMDQQIRGGELFF. Looking up the rest from reference TRBV5-1 and TRBJ2-2 gives the full variable domain: KAGVTQTPRYLIKTRGQQVTLSCSPISGHRSVSWYQQTPGQGLQFLFEYFSETQRNKGNFPGRFSGRQFSNSRSEMNVSTLELGDSALYLCASSLMDQQIRGGELFFGEGSRLTVL.

This clone showed up just a few times. Distinct nucleotide sequences in the sample also encode this CDR3. J is TRBJ2-1 and V is TRBV5-1; D not resolved. With 4 bases removed from V and 0 bases from J, the gap between germline ends came to 8 bases. Germline values: CDR1 SGHRS, CDR2 YFSETQ. The CDR3 has 14 amino acids. CDR3 sequence: CASSDPSSYNEQFF. The DNA for the CDR3 is TGCGCCAGCAGCGATCCCAGCTCCTACAATGAGCAGTTCTTC.

This rearrangement joins TRBV7-2 to TRBJ2-3, with 8 nucleotides matching TRBD2. Per germline, CDR1 SGHTA and CDR2 FQGNSA. V lost 1 base and J lost 10; bases outside the gene matches: 10. The CDR3 contains 15 residues. The CDR3 DNA reads TGTGCCAGCAGCTTAGTTGCGGGAGGTATCAGCGCGCAGTATTTT. Its translation: CASSLVAGGISAQYF.

This clone turned up a few times. V usage is TRBV2 and J usage is TRBJ1-5; TRBD1 might be the D (5 bases). V lost 5 bases, J lost 0 bases, and 8 bases lay in between. CDR3 length equals 14 residues. Germline V gene data show CDR1 as SNHLY and CDR2 as FYNNEI. The CDR3 nucleotides are TGTGCCAGCAGTCCGACAGTTAGCAATCAGCCCCAGCATTTT. Translated, it gives CASSPTVSNQPQHF. Looking up the rest from reference TRBV2 and TRBJ1-5 gives the full variable domain: EPEVTQTPSHQVTQMGQEVILRCVPISNHLYFYWYRQILGQKVEFLVSFYNNEISEKSEIFDDQFSVERPDGSNFTLKIRSTKLEDSAMYFCASSPTVSNQPQHFGDGTRLSIL.

The chain joins TRBV7-2 to TRBJ2-1, with D unresolved. Between the trimmed V and J ends, which lost 5 bases and 6 bases, there was a span of 5 bases. Germline V gene data show CDR1 as SGHTA and CDR2 as FQGNSA. This CDR3 has 11 amino acids. The CDR3, as DNA: TGTGCCAGCAGCATAAGCAATGAGCAGTTCTTC. Translated: CASSISNEQFF.

This chain uses TRBV5-1 with TRBJ1-6; D is perhaps TRBD1 (6 bases). V shed 0 bases and J shed 7 bases, with 17 bases lying between them. The CDR3 has 17 residues. CDR1 and CDR2 (germline): SGHRS, YFSETQ. CDR3 nucleotides: TGCGCCAGCAGCTTGGCGACCCGAACAGGGTGGAATTCACCCCTCCACTTT. It specifies CASSLATRTGWNSPLHF.

This chain links TRBV4-2 with TRBJ1-2, with 7 positions matching TRBD1. The length of the CDR3 is 19 residues. Trimming cost V 1 base and J 0 bases; bases outside gene matches: 14. Germline V gene data show CDR1 as LGHNA and CDR2 as YNFKEQ. CDR3 in amino acids: CASSQVQRGRWVANYGYTF. CDR3 coding DNA: TGTGCCAGCAGCCAAGTTCAGAGGGGGCGATGGGTCGCTAACTATGGCTACACCTTC.

The J gene is TRBJ2-7, the V gene TRBV29-1; 7 bases are shared with TRBD1. V was clipped by 5 bases and J by 1 base; unmatched bases: 2. The germline CDR1 and CDR2 sequences are SQVTM and ANQGSEA. The CDR3 extends over 12 amino acids. CDR3: CSVSRGSYEQYF. The CDR3 DNA is TGCAGCGTTTCCAGGGGGTCCTACGAGCAGTACTTC.

DNA for the CDR3: TGCGCCAGCAGCCAAGAGCAAAGACTAGCGGGAAAAAACATTCAGTACTTC. This codes for CASSQEQRLAGKNIQYF. This chain links TRBV4-1 with TRBJ2-4, with 11 bases identical to TRBD2. Trimming removed 0 bases from V and 4 bases from J; junction bases left unmatched: 5. This CDR3 has 17 residues. CDR1 MGHRA and CDR2 YSYEKL come from the germline V gene.